This T cell receptor beta chain comes out of a study of blood T cells in healthy people across ages. Notes on the study in general: Both higher diversity and more naive CD4+ cells marked long-lived donors when set against aged donors.

Alongside a J-beta primer mix, a sample-barcoded 5' primer served in a second PCR lasting roughly 7 to 11 cycles. One entry per CDR3 protein, called by TCRdb with MiXCR from the 5' RACE reads. The table has hundreds of thousands of distinct CDR3 sequences, around a quarter seen once. V dropped 2 bases and J dropped 7 bases, with 6 bases sitting between them. This CDR3 region has 12 residues. Germline V gene data show CDR1 as LNHNV and CDR2 as YYDKDF (reference sequence). Comment on this clonotype: Its antigen remains unidentified.

This same sample was also part of a study on T cells of mothers and their children.

The sequenced sample was blood. V is TRBV15 and J is TRBJ1-5; D unresolved. This receptor was taken from a boy aged 2 to 10 in good health. DNA for the CDR3: TGTGCCACCAGCAGACAAAGGCAGCCCCAGCATTTT. Amino acid sequence: CATSRQRQPQHF.